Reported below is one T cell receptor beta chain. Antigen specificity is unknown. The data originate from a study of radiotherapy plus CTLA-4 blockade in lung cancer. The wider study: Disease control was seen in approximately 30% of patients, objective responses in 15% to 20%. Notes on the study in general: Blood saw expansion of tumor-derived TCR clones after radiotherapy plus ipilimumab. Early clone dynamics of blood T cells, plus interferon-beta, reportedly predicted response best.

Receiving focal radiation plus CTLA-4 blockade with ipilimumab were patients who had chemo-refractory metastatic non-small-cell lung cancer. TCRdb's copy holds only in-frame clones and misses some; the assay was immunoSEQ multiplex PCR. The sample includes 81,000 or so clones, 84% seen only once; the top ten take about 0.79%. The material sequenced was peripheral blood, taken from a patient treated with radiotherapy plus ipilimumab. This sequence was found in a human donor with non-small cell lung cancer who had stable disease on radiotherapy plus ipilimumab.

In nucleotides, the CDR3 is TGTGCCAGCAGCAAATCAGGGGGCTTTAACGAGCAGTACTTC. It codes for CASSKSGGFNEQYF. The rearrangement links TRBV21-1 to TRBJ2-7; TRBD1, the D gene given by the table, was not confirmed from the DNA. TRBV21-1 is deemed a pseudogene. The length of the CDR3 is 14 residues.